Below, 27 T cell receptor beta chains from the same sample are listed, as sequenced in a study of cytomegalovirus exposure and HLA in healthy donors. The PCR ran on 60 Vbeta and 13 Jbeta primers. The method was immunoSEQ multiplex PCR; TCRdb's version includes in-frame clones alone and lacks a portion of them. The table lists 200,000 to 250,000 clones, over 65% of them singletons. The sequenced sample consisted of PBMCs. These receptor sequences come from a woman aged 60-75 years in good health and CMV-seropositive.

This clone was found a few times. The V and J genes are TRBV28 and TRBJ1-3, with D possibly matching TRBD1 (5 bases). The CDR3 loop spans 17 amino acids. Germline V CDR1 and CDR2: MDHEN, SYDVKM. Trimming removed 2 bases at V and 0 bases at J, with 14 bases between. The DNA of the CDR3 is TGTGCCAGCAGTTTAGCCGAGACAGCGAGCTCTGGAAACACCATATATTTT. Residues: CASSLAETASSGNTIYF.

The chain joins TRBV21-1 to TRBJ2-4; the table calls TRBD1, which could not be checked here. TRBV21-1 is a listed pseudogene. The CDR3 totals 19 residues. DNA of the CDR3: TGTGCCAGCAGCAAACCGCGGACAGGACCTGAACTAGCCAAAAACATTCAGTACTTC. This gives the protein CASSKPRTGPELAKNIQYF.

This clone was seen once. The chain uses TRBV5-1 and TRBJ2-3; 9 bases agree with TRBD2. The trim removed 4 bases at V and 3 bases at J, leaving 12 bases unmatched. The CDR3 is 17 residues long. CDR1 and CDR2 (germline): SGHRS, YFSETQ. As DNA, the CDR3 is TGCGCCAGCAGCCCCTTCAAGACTAGCGGAGAAACAGATACGCAGTATTTT. As protein: CASSPFKTSGETDTQYF.

A single count supports this clone. This chain connects TRBV9 to TRBJ2-7; 8 bases match TRBD1. The CDR3 covers 17 residues. With V trimmed by 1 base and J by 5 bases, 14 bases remained unmatched. In germline, CDR1 is SGDLS, CDR2 YYNGEE. CDR3 sequence (DNA): TGTGCCAGCAGCGTATCGCAGGGGGCGCTTGGTATCGACGAGCAGTACTTC. It specifies CASSVSQGALGIDEQYF.

The genes are TRBV1 and TRBJ2-1; the tabulated D call, TRBD2, remains unverified against the DNA. TRBV1 is a pseudogene. There are 17 residues in the CDR3. CDR3 loop: CTSSQDLKRGERKEQFF. The DNA of the CDR3 is TGCACCAGCAGCCAAGATCTTAAGCGGGGGGAGAGGAAAGAGCAGTTCTTC.

Turning to this clone: The CDR3 ends on some other residue instead of the conserved phenylalanine or tryptophan, so this is likely a read error. The CDR3 region is CASSRDLGYFNSPLHL. The CDR3 DNA follows: TGTGCCAGCAGCCGAGATCTCGGGTACTTTAATTCACCCCTCCACCTT. The chain carries TRBV11-2 and TRBJ1-6; D not resolved. Germline assignment: CDR1 SGHAT and CDR2 FQNNGV. This CDR3 has 16 residues. V shed 5 bases and J shed 6 bases, with 17 bases lying between them.

CDR3 residues: CASSQDRGAADTQYF. The CDR3 DNA follows: TGCGCCAGCAGCCAAGACAGGGGCGCGGCAGATACGCAGTATTTT. The J gene is TRBJ2-3, the V gene TRBV4-1, with TRBD1 as a possible D gene (6 bases). Germline CDR1 MGHRA, CDR2 YSYEKL. V lost 0 bases and J 4 bases, leaving 11 bases between the germline ends. The CDR3 runs 15 residues.

The chain links TRBV19 to TRBJ1-1, with D possibly matching TRBD1 (6 bases). The germline CDR1 and CDR2 sequences are LNHDA and SQIVND (reference sequence). Trimming took 3 bases from V and 9 from J, leaving 8 bases between them. The CDR3 spans 11 residues. CDR3 loop: CASSIGQKAFF. CDR3 nucleotides: TGTGCCAGTAGTATTGGACAGAAAGCTTTCTTT. Together with reference TRBV19 and TRBJ1-1, the CDR3 gives the full variable domain: DGGITQSPKYLFRKEGQNVTLSCEQNLNHDAMYWYRQDPGQGLRLIYYSQIVNDFQKGDIAEGYSVSREKKESFPLTVTSAQKNPTAFYLCASSIGQKAFFGQGTRLTVV.

The chain couples TRBV6-1 to TRBJ2-5; 10 bases are shared with TRBD2. With 2 bases clipped from V and 5 bases from J, the junction kept 5 bases outside the gene matches. CDR1 is MNHNS, CDR2 SASEGT, per germline. The CDR3 totals 15 residues. The CDR3 here is CASSELGLAMETQYF. The CDR3 DNA sequence: TGTGCCAGCAGTGAATTGGGACTAGCGATGGAGACCCAGTACTTC.

The chain has TRBV6-1 and TRBJ2-3; no definite D call. This CDR3 spans 16 amino acids. Looked up from germline, CDR1 is MNHNS and CDR2 is SASEGT. Trimming took off 2 bases at V and 8 bases at J, with 20 bases between the two ends. CDR3 region: CASSESLRPGHVTQYF. The CDR3 coding sequence is TGTGCCAGCAGTGAATCTCTCAGGCCTGGCCATGTTACGCAGTATTTT.

V is TRBV30 and J is TRBJ2-1; 9 nucleotides match TRBD2. Germline V gene data show CDR1 as GTSNPN and CDR2 as SVGIG (reference sequence). V was pared by 0 bases and J by 3 bases, with 6 bases of the junction left unmatched. The CDR3 consists of 16 residues. The CDR3, as DNA: TGTGCCTGGAGTGTGAAGCTAGCGGGGCTCTACAATGAGCAGTTCTTC. Translating it yields CAWSVKLAGLYNEQFF.

This clone showed up just a few times. The V gene is TRBV7-3, the J gene TRBJ1-5, with TRBD1 matching 10 bases. The V gene end was trimmed by 4 bases and the J gene end by 7 bases; junction bases not matched to a gene: 1. The CDR3 loop spans 13 amino acids. The germline V gene has CDR1 SGHTA and CDR2 FQGTGA. The CDR3 nucleotides are TGTGCCAGCAGCTCGGACAGGGGGCAGCCCCAGCATTTT. This gives the protein CASSSDRGQPQHF.

The chain employs TRBV5-6 and TRBJ1-1, with 8 bases aligning to TRBD1. The germline V gene has CDR1 SGHDT and CDR2 YYEEEE. J lost 2 bases, V lost 4 bases, and 7 bases had no gene match. CDR3 size: 15 residues. Written as DNA, the CDR3 is TGTGCCAGCAGCAGCTCACAGGGGGGAAACACTGAAGCTTTCTTT. As protein: CASSSSQGGNTEAFF.

The rearrangement uses TRBV28 and TRBJ2-6; 9 nucleotides line up with TRBD1. Per germline, CDR1 MDHEN and CDR2 SYDVKM. V lost 8 bases to trimming and J lost 2 bases; unmatched junction nucleotides: 7. The CDR3 is 16 amino acids. In DNA form, the CDR3 reads TGTGCCAGCCTGGAAACAGGGGGCGCTGGGGCCAACGTCCTGACTTTC. Its translation is CASLETGGAGANVLTF.

The CDR3 region is CASSAGDRTGNTIYF. In DNA, the CDR3 is TGTGCCAGCAGCGCGGGAGACAGGACTGGAAACACCATATATTTT. J is TRBJ1-3 and V is TRBV7-9; D possibly corresponds to TRBD1 (6 bases). The germline V gene encodes CDR1 SEHNR and CDR2 FQNEAQ (reference sequence). With 5 bases removed from V and 2 bases from J, the gap between germline ends came to 13 bases. The CDR3 has 15 amino acids.

This clone has only one observation. This chain links TRBV4-3 with TRBJ2-7; D gene unclear. Deletions cut 0 bases from V and 2 bases from J, with 5 bases between. Germline CDR1 and CDR2: LGHNA and YSLEER. This CDR3 spans 13 amino acids. DNA of the CDR3: TGCGCCAGCAGCCAAGAAATCGCCTACGAGCAGTACTTC. This encodes CASSQEIAYEQYF.

There are a few counts of this clone. V is TRBV27 and J is TRBJ2-1; TRBD1 aligns across 10 bases. CDR1 is MNHEY and CDR2 is SMNVEV in the germline V gene (reference sequence). There are 14 residues in the CDR3. Trimming took 5 bases from V and 8 from J; bases not matched to a gene: 6. CDR3 DNA: TGTGCCAGCAGTAGGACAGGGGGTGTTCATGAGCAGTTCTTC. This codes for CASSRTGGVHEQFF.

The V gene is TRBV6-1, the J gene TRBJ1-2; TRBD1 matches 9 bases. Trimming at V came to 6 bases and at J to 3 bases, leaving 2 bases not matched to a gene. The length of the CDR3 is 13 residues. CDR1 MNHNS and CDR2 SASEGT come from the germline V gene. CDR3 in amino acids: CASRTGGYYGYTF. The CDR3 DNA follows: TGTGCCAGCAGGACAGGGGGTTACTATGGCTACACCTTC.

This chain links TRBV14 with TRBJ2-2, with D possibly being TRBD2 (5 bases). Between the trimmed V and J ends, which lost 0 bases and 0 bases, there was a span of 14 bases. This CDR3 spans 18 amino acids. Germline V CDR1 and CDR2: SGHDN, FVKESK. CDR3 protein: CASSQDLLQAANTGELFF. The CDR3 DNA reads TGTGCCAGCAGCCAAGATCTTCTCCAAGCGGCGAACACCGGGGAGCTGTTTTTT.

This clone was recorded only once. This chain links TRBV7-2 with TRBJ2-7, with a weak D call TRBD1 (7 bases). The CDR3 loop spans 15 amino acids. V was cut by 5 bases and J by 2 bases, with 16 bases left in between. Germline V gene sequence: CDR1 SGHTA, CDR2 FQGNSA. The CDR3 region has the DNA TGTGCCAGCAGCCCTGCAGGGGGGTTTACCTACGAGCAGTACTTC. Translating gives CASSPAGGFTYEQYF.

The rearrangement links TRBV5-1 to TRBJ1-6; TRBD1 matches 10 bases. CDR1 and CDR2 (germline): SGHRS, YFSETQ. The CDR3 has 14 amino acids. The V and J ends lost 4 bases and 9 bases, in that order; junction bases with no gene match: 4. The chain's CDR3 is CASSEGQGSSPLHF. As DNA, the CDR3 is TGCGCCAGCAGCGAGGGACAGGGGAGTTCACCCCTCCACTTT.

V and J are TRBV6-1 and TRBJ1-4; 7 bases align to TRBD1. V gave up 3 bases and J gave up 8 bases; unmatched junction bases: 6. The CDR3 consists of 14 residues. CDR1 is MNHNS and CDR2 is SASEGT in the germline V gene. CDR3 sequence (DNA): TGTGCCAGCAGTGATGGGACAGCTATCGAAAAACTGTTTTTT. Residues: CASSDGTAIEKLFF.

The table lists this clone with a few counts. The chain links TRBV7-2 to TRBJ1-1, with 8 bases identical to TRBD1. This CDR3 has 14 amino acids. CDR1 is SGHTA, CDR2 FQGNSA, per germline. V was pared by 5 bases and J by 1 base, with 3 bases of the junction left unmatched. This chain's CDR3 is CASSRDRKNTEAFF. CDR3 sequence (DNA): TGTGCCAGCAGCCGGGACAGGAAGAACACTGAAGCTTTCTTT. Using reference TRBV7-2 and TRBJ1-1 for the parts outside the CDR3, the full variable domain is GAGVSQSPSNKVTEKGKDVELRCDPISGHTALYWYRQSLGQGLEFLIYFQGNSAPDKSGLPSDRFSAERTGGSVSTLTIQRTQQEDSAVYLCASSRDRKNTEAFFGQGTRLTVV.

The V call is TRBV5-6, the J call TRBJ1-1, with 8 bases fitting TRBD1. Looked up from germline, CDR1 is SGHDT and CDR2 is YYEEEE. The J segment lost 1 base and the V segment lost 4 bases, leaving 6 bases of the junction unmatched. The CDR3 has 15 amino acids. The CDR3 DNA reads as TGTGCCAGCAGCATAGACAGGGGAGGGAACACTGAAGCTTTCTTT. Translation: CASSIDRGGNTEAFF.

V and J are TRBV4-2 and TRBJ2-6, with D possibly TRBD2 on 8 matching bases. This CDR3 contains 17 residues. CDR1 is LGHNA and CDR2 is YNFKEQ in the germline V gene. The V gene lost 8 bases and the J gene lost 3 bases, with 20 bases spanning the gap. The CDR3 loop reads CASCGGQGGVGANVLTF. CDR3 coding DNA: TGTGCCAGCTGCGGGGGGCAGGGGGGGGTTGGGGCCAACGTCCTGACTTTC.

In this sample, this clone turned up a few times. V is TRBV28 and J is TRBJ1-5, with 7 bases aligning to TRBD1. Losses at the gene ends were 3 bases for V and 7 bases for J; bases not matched to a gene: 15. CDR1 MDHEN and CDR2 SYDVKM come from the germline V gene. The CDR3 spans 17 residues. The CDR3, as DNA: TGTGCCAGCAGTTTTAGTTTTCACAGGGGCATTTTCCAGCCCCAGCATTTT. Amino acids: CASSFSFHRGIFQPQHF.

The rearrangement joins TRBV30 to TRBJ1-2, with D tentatively TRBD1 (6 bases). This CDR3 spans 15 amino acids. The ends were cut back, 1 base at V and 2 bases at J, with 14 bases in the middle. The germline V gene encodes CDR1 GTSNPN and CDR2 SVGIG (reference sequence). CDR3 region: CAWSGAGGANYGYTF. CDR3 nucleotides: TGTGCCTGGAGTGGGGCGGGGGGCGCCAACTATGGCTACACCTTC.